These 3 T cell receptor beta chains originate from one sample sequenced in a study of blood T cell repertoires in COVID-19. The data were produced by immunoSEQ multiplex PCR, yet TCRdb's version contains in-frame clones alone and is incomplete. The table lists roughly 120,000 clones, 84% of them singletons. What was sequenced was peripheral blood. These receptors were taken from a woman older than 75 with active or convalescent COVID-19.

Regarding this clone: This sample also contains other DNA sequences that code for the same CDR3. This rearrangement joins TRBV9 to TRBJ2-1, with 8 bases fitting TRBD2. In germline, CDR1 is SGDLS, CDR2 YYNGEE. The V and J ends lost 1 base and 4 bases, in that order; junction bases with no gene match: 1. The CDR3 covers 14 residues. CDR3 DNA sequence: TGTGCCAGCAGCGTAACTAGCGGATACAATGAGCAGTTCTTC. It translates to CASSVTSGYNEQFF. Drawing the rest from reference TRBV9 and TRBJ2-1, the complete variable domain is DSGVTQTPKHLITATGQRVTLRCSPRSGDLSVYWYQQSLDQGLQFLIQYYNGEERAKGNILERFSAQQFPDLHSELNLSSLELGDSALYFCASSVTSGYNEQFFGPGTRLTVL.

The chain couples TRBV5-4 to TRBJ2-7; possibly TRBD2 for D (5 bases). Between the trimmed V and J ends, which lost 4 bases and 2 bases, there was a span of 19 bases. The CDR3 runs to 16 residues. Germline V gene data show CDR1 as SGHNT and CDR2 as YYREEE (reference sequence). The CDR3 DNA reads TGTGCCAGCAGCCGCTTTAAGGGCGGGCATACCTACGAGCAGTACTTC. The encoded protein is CASSRFKGGHTYEQYF.

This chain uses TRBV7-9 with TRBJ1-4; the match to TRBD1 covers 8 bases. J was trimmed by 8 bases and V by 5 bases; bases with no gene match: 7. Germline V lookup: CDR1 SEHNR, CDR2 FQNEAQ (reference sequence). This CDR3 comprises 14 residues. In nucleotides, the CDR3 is TGTGCCAGCAGCCCCGCAGGGGGCGGGGAAAAACTGTTTTTT. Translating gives CASSPAGGGEKLFF.